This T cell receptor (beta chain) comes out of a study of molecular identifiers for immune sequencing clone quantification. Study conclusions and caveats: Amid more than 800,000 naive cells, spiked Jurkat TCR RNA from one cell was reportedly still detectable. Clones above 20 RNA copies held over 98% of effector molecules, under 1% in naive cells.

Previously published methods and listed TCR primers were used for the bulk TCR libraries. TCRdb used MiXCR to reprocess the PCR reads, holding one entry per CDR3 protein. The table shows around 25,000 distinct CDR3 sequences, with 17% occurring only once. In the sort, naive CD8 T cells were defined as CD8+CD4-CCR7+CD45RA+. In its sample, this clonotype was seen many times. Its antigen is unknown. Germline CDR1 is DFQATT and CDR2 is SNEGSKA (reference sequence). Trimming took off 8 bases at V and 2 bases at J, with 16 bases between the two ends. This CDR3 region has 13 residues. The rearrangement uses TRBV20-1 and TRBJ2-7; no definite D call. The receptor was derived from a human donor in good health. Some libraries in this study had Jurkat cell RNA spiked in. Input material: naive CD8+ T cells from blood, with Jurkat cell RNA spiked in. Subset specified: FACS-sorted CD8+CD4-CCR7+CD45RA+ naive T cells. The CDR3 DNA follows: TGCAGTACCGTCGGCGGTAGGGCCTACGAGCAGTACTTC. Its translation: CSTVGGRAYEQYF.